The next 8 T cell receptor beta chains were all read from a single sample in a study of beta chain features in type 1 diabetes. Broader study findings: There was a moderate but significant shortening of TCRB CDR3s in all four CD4+ subsets of Type 1 diabetes patients.

Every isolated RNA sample was fully reverse transcribed, so sequencing captured expressed TCRB transcripts. Assay: immunoSEQ multiplex PCR; the TCRdb copy retains only in-frame clones and omits some. In the table there are over 25,000 clones, around 54% of which are singletons. Their specific antigens are unknown. Source material: Tregs from blood. These receptors were collected from a woman under 30 with type 1 diabetes.

V usage is TRBV6-4 and J usage is TRBJ2-1; 10 bases align to TRBD2. The CDR3 is made up of 18 amino acids. Germline V gene sequence: CDR1 MRHNA, CDR2 SNTAGT. Germline trimming cut 7 bases from V and 0 bases from J; bases unmatched to any gene: 12. Written as DNA, the CDR3 is TGTGCCAGCAACCCTAATCTTACTAGCGGGAACTCCTACAATGAGCAGTTCTTC. As protein: CASNPNLTSGNSYNEQFF.

J is TRBJ2-3 and V is TRBV18; D is ambiguous. The ends were cut back, 1 base at V and 9 bases at J, with 11 bases in the middle. The CDR3 loop spans 13 amino acids. The germline gives CDR1 KGHSH, CDR2 LQKENI. CDR3 DNA: TGTGCCAGCTCACCACAGTTTGAGGAGACGCAGTATTTT. Protein product: CASSPQFEETQYF.

Notes on this clone: Other DNA sequences from this sample encode an identical CDR3 as well. The rearrangement uses TRBV5-6 and TRBJ2-7, with 11 bases matching TRBD2. This CDR3 spans 15 amino acids. V lost 4 bases to trimming and J lost 3 bases; unmatched junction nucleotides: 6. The germline V gene encodes CDR1 SGHDT and CDR2 YYEEEE. The CDR3 bases are TGTGCCAGCAGCCCGCTAGCGGGAGGCGGCTACGAGCAGTACTTC. Protein product: CASSPLAGGGYEQYF.

The chain links TRBV30 to TRBJ1-1; 9 bases are shared with TRBD1. Trimming cost V 2 bases and J 4 bases; bases outside gene matches: 5. This CDR3 comprises 14 residues. The V gene's germline CDR1 is GTSNPN and CDR2 SVGIG (reference sequence). CDR3 coding DNA: TGTGCCTGGAGTAGGGGGGACAGGGCCACTGAAGCTTTCTTT. It is translated as CAWSRGDRATEAFF.

The V call is TRBV11-2, the J call TRBJ2-2; TRBD2 aligns across 12 bases. V lost 5 bases to trimming and J lost 4 bases; unmatched junction nucleotides: 2. The CDR3 has 15 amino acids. Germline-derived CDR1 and CDR2 are SGHAT and FQNNGV. The CDR3 sequence is CASSPTSGSTGELFF. The CDR3 region has the DNA TGTGCCAGCAGCCCGACTAGCGGGAGCACCGGGGAGCTGTTTTTT. The full variable domain, rest sourced from reference TRBV11-2 and TRBJ2-2, is EAGVAQSPRYKIIEKRQSVAFWCNPISGHATLYWYQQILGQGPKLLIQFQNNGVVDDSQLPKDRFSAERLKGVDSTLKIQPAKLEDSAVYLCASSPTSGSTGELFFGEGSRLTVL.

This clone is judged medium-sized. Relative to the germline gene, one junction end is altered; a read error may explain this. V and J are TRBV7-6 and TRBJ2-7; 9 bases are a match to TRBD2. The germline V gene has CDR1 SGHVS and CDR2 FNYEAQ. The CDR3 totals 13 residues. The CDR3 sequence: CASSFSSGVGWNF. The CDR3 DNA is TGTGCCAGCAGCTTCTCTAGCGGGGTGGGGTGGAACTTC.

The chain employs TRBV28 and TRBJ2-3; 8 positions match TRBD2. Germline V gene data show CDR1 as MDHEN and CDR2 as SYDVKM. CDR3 length equals 16 residues. V lost 4 bases and J lost 3; bases outside the gene matches: 9. The DNA of the CDR3 is TGTGCCAGCAGTTCCGGGGGGGGCGGGAGAACAGATACGCAGTATTTT. Protein: CASSSGGGGRTDTQYF.

This clone was found a few times. The chain recombines TRBV29-1 with TRBJ1-1; D remains ambiguous. Germline V gene data show CDR1 as SQVTM and CDR2 as ANQGSEA. The V gene lost 5 bases and the J gene lost 1 base, with 11 bases spanning the gap. The CDR3 runs 13 residues. CDR3 sequence reads: CSVFSVSNTEAFF. CDR3 DNA sequence: TGCAGCGTTTTTTCGGTGTCGAACACTGAAGCTTTCTTT.